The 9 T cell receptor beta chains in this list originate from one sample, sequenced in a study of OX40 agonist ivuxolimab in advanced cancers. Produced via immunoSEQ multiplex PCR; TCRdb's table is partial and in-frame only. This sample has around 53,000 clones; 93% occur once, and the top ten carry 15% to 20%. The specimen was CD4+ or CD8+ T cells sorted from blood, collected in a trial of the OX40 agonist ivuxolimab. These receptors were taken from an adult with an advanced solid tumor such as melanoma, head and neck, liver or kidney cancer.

CDR3 nucleotide sequence: TGTGCCAGCAGCCTACTAGCGGGACGAAACAATGAGCAGTTCTTC. It is translated as CASSLLAGRNNEQFF. This chain links TRBV9 with TRBJ2-1, with 10 bases fitting TRBD2. Trimming removed 4 bases from V and 5 bases from J; junction bases left unmatched: 6. This CDR3 is built from 15 residues. Germline-derived CDR1 and CDR2 are SGDLS and YYNGEE.

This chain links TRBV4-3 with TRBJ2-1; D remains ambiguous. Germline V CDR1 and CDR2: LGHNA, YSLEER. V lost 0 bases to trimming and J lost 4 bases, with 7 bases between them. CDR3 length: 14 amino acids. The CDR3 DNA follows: TGCGCCAGCAGCCAAGATCCGGAGTACAATGAGCAGTTCTTC. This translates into CASSQDPEYNEQFF.

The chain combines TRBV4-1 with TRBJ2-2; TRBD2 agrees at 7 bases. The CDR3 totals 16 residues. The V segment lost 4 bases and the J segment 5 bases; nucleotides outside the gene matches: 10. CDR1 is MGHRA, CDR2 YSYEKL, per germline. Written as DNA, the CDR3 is TGCGCCAGCAGCCCTCCCCACAAACTAGCGACCGGGGAGCTGTTTTTT. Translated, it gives CASSPPHKLATGELFF.

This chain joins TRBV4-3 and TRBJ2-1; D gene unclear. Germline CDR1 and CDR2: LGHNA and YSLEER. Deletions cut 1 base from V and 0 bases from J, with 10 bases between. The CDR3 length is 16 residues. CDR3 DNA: TGCGCCAGCAGCCAAGCGTCCGGAAGCTCCTACAATGAGCAGTTCTTC. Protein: CASSQASGSSYNEQFF.

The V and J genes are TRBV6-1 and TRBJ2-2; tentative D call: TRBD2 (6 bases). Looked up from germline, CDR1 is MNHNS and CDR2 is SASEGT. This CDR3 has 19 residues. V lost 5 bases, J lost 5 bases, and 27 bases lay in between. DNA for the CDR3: TGTGCCAGCAGTCAAGGGGAACCGGGCGGGACCGCCACAACCGGGGAGCTGTTTTTT. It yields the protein CASSQGEPGGTATTGELFF.

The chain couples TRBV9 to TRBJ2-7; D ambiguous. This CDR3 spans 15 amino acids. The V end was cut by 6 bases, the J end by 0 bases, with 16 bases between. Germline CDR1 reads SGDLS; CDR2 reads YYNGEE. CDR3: CASNLQDKSSYEQYF. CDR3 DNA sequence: TGTGCCAGCAACCTTCAAGACAAGAGCTCCTACGAGCAGTACTTC.

In DNA, the CDR3 is TGTGCCAGTAGTATAGAATCTGGCTACGAGCAGTACTTC. Its protein product is CASSIESGYEQYF. The chain combines TRBV19 with TRBJ2-7; D unclear. V dropped 0 bases and J dropped 3 bases, with 6 bases sitting between them. The CDR3 loop spans 13 amino acids. Germline CDR1 reads LNHDA; CDR2 reads SQIVND (reference sequence).

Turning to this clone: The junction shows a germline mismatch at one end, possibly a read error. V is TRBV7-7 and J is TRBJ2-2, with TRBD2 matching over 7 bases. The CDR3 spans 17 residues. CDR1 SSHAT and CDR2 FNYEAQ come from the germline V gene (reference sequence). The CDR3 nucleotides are TGTGCTAGCAGCCTCCGGGACTATACCTCGAACACCGGGGAGCTGTTTTTT. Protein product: CASSLRDYTSNTGELFF.

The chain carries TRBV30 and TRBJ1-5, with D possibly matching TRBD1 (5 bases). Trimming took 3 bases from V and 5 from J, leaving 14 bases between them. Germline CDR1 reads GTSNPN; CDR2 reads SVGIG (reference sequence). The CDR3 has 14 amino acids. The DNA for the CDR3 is TGTGCCTGGAGCCCGGACGGGGGACATCAGCCCCAGCATTTT. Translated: CAWSPDGGHQPQHF.